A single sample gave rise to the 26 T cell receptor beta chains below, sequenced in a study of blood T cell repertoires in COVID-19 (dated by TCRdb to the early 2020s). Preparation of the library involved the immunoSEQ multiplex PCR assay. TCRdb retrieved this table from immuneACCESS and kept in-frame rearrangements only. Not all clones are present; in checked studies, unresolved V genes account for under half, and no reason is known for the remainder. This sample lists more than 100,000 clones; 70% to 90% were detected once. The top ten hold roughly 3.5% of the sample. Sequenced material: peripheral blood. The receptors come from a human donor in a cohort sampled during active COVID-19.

The chain's CDR3 is CASRALSSFYEQYF. The CDR3 nucleotides read TGTGCCAGCAGGGCACTATCTAGCTTCTACGAGCAGTACTTC. This chain connects TRBV6-5 to TRBJ2-7, with D possibly matching TRBD2 (5 bases). The CDR3 totals 14 residues. The V end was cut by 6 bases, the J end by 3 bases, with 15 bases between. CDR1 MNHEY and CDR2 SVGAGI come from the germline V gene.

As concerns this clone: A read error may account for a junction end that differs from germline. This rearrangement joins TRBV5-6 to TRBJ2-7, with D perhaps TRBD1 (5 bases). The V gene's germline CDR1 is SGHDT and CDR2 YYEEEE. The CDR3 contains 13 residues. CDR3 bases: TGTGCCAGCAGCAACACAGGCTCCCACGAGCAGTACTTC. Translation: CASSNTGSHEQYF.

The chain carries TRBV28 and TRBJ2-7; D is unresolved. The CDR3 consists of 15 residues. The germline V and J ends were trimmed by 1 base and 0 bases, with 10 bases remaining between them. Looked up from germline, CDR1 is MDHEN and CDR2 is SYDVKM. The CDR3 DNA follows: TGTGCCAGCAGTTTATACCCGCAGTTCTCCTACGAGCAGTACTTC. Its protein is CASSLYPQFSYEQYF.

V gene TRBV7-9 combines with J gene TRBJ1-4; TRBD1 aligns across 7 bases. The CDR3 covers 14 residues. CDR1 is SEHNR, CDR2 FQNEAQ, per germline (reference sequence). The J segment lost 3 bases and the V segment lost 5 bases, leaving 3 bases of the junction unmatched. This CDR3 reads CASSQGVPNEKLFF. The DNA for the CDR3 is TGTGCCAGCAGCCAGGGGGTTCCTAATGAAAAACTGTTTTTT. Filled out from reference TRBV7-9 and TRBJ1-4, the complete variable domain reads DTGVSQNPRHKITKRGQNVTFRCDPISEHNRLYWYRQTLGQGPEFLTYFQNEAQLEKSRLLSDRFSAERPKGSFSTLEIQRTEQGDSAMYLCASSQGVPNEKLFFGSGTQLSVL.

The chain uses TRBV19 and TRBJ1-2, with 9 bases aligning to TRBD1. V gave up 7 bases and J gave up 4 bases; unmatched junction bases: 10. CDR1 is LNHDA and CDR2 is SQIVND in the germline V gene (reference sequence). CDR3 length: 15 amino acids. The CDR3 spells CASTLRDRASYGYTF. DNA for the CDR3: TGTGCCAGTACTCTGAGGGACAGGGCTTCCTATGGCTACACCTTC.

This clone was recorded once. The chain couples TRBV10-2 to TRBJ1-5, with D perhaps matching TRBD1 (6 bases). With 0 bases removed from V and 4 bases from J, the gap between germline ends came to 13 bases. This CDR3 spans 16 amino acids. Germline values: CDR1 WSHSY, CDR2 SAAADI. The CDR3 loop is CASSESIGGPNQPQHF. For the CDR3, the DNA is TGCGCCAGCAGTGAGTCGATAGGGGGTCCGAATCAGCCCCAGCATTTT.

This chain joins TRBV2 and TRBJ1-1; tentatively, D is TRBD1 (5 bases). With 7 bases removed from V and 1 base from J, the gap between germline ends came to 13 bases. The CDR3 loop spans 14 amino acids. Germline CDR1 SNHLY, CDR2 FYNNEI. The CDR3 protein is CASTYGAGNTEAFF. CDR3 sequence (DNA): TGTGCCAGCACCTATGGGGCAGGGAACACTGAAGCTTTCTTT.

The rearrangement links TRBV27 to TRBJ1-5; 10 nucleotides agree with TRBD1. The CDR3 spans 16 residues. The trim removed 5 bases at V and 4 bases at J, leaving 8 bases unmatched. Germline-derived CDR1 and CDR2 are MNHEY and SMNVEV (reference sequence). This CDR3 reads CASSLSTGGNNQPQHF. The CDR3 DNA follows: TGTGCCAGCAGTCTCTCGACAGGGGGCAATAATCAGCCCCAGCATTTT.

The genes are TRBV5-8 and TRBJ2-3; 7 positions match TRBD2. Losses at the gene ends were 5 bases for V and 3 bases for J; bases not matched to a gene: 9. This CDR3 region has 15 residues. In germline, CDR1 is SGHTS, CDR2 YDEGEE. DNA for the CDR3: TGTGCCAGCAGATCTAAGGCGGGAGAGACAGATACGCAGTATTTT. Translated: CASRSKAGETDTQYF. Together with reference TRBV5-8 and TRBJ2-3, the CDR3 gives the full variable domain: EAGVTQSPTHLIKTRGQQATLRCSPISGHTSVYWYQQALGLGLQFLLWYDEGEERNRGNFPPRFSGRQFPNYSSELNVNALELEDSALYLCASRSKAGETDTQYFGPGTRLTVL.

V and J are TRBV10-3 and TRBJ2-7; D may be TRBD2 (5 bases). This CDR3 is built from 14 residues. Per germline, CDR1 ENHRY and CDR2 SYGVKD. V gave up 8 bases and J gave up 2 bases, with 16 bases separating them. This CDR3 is CAIGSVAKTYEQYF. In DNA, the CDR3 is TGTGCCATCGGTTCAGTAGCGAAAACCTACGAGCAGTACTTC.

This CDR3 reads CASSFGGAPYNEQFF. The DNA of the CDR3 is TGTGCCAGCAGCTTCGGGGGGGCCCCCTACAATGAGCAGTTCTTC. This chain uses TRBV5-4 with TRBJ2-1; 8 nucleotides match TRBD2. The CDR3 spans 15 residues. V lost 2 bases to trimming and J lost 2 bases; unmatched junction nucleotides: 3. Germline lookup yields CDR1 SGHNT and CDR2 YYREEE (reference sequence). Drawing the rest from reference TRBV5-4 and TRBJ2-1, the complete variable domain is ETGVTQSPTHLIKTRGQQVTLRCSSQSGHNTVSWYQQALGQGPQFIFQYYREEENGRGNFPPRFSGLQFPNYSSELNVNALELDDSALYLCASSFGGAPYNEQFFGPGTRLTVL.

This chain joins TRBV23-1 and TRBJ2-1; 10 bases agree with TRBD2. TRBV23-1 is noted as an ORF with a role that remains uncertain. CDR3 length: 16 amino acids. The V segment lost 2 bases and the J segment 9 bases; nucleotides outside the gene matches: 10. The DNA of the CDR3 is TGCGCCAGCAGTCAACCCCTAGCGGGAGTGTATATTGAGCAGTTCTTC. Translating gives CASSQPLAGVYIEQFF.

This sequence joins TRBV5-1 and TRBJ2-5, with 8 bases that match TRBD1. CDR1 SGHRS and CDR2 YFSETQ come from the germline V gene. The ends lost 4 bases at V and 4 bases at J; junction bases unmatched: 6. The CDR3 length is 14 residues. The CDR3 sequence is CASSPIQGGETQYF. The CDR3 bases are TGCGCCAGCAGCCCGATACAGGGGGGAGAGACCCAGTACTTC.

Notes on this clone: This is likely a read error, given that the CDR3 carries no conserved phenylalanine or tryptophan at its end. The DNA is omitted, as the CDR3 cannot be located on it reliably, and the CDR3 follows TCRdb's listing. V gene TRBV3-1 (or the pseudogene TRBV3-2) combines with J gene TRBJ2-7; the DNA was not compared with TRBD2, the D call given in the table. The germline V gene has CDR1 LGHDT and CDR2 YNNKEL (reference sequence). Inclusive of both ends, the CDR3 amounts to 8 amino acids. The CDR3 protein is CASSPPFS.

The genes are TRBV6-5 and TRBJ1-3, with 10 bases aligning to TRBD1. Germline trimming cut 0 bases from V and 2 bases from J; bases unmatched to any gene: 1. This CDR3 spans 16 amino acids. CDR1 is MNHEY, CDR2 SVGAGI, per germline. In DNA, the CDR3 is TGTGCCAGCAGTTACTCTGGGACAGGGGCTGGAAACACCATATATTTT. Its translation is CASSYSGTGAGNTIYF.

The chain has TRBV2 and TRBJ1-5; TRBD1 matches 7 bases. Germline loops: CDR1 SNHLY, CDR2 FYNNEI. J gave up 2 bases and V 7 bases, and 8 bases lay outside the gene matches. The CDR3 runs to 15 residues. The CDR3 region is CASKAPGGGNQPQHF. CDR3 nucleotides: TGTGCCAGCAAAGCTCCAGGGGGTGGCAATCAGCCCCAGCATTTT.

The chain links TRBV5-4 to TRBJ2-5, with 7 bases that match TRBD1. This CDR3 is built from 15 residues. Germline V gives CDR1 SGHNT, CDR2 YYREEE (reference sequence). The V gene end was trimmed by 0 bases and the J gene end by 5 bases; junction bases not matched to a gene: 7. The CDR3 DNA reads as TGTGCCAGCAGCTTGGACAGGGGTAATTTCGAGACCCAGTACTTC. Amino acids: CASSLDRGNFETQYF.

The CDR3 loop reads CASSEVGANQPQHF. CDR3 coding DNA: TGTGCCAGCAGTGAAGTGGGGGCCAATCAGCCCCAGCATTTT. V is TRBV6-1 and J is TRBJ1-5, with D perhaps TRBD1 (6 bases). CDR3 size: 14 residues. Germline values: CDR1 MNHNS, CDR2 SASEGT. V was cut by 1 base and J by 3 bases, with 7 bases left in between.

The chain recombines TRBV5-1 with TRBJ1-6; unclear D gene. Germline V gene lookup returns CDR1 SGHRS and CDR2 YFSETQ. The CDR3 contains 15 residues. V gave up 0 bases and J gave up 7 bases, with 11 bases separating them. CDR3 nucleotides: TGCGCCAGCAGCTTGGACGGGATGAGAAATTCACCCCTCCACTTT. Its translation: CASSLDGMRNSPLHF.

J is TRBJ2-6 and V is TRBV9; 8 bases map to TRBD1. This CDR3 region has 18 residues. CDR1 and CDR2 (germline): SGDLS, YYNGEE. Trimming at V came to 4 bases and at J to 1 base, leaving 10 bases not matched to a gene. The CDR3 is CASSHPRQGLSGANVLTF. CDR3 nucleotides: TGTGCCAGCAGCCACCCCCGACAGGGGCTTTCTGGGGCCAACGTCCTGACTTTC.

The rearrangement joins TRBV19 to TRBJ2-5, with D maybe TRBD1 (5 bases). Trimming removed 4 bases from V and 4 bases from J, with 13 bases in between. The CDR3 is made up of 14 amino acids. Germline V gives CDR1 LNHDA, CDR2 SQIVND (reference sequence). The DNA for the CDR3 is TGTGCCAGTAGTACCCAGACAGATGGAGAGACCCAGTACTTC. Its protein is CASSTQTDGETQYF. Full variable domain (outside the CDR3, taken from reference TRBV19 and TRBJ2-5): DGGITQSPKYLFRKEGQNVTLSCEQNLNHDAMYWYRQDPGQGLRLIYYSQIVNDFQKGDIAEGYSVSREKKESFPLTVTSAQKNPTAFYLCASSTQTDGETQYFGPGTRLLVL.

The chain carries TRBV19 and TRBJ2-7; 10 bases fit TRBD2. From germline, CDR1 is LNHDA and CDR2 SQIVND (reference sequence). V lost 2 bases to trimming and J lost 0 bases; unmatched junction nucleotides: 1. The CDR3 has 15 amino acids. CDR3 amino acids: CASSIRTSGSYEQYF. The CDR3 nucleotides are TGTGCCAGTAGTATACGGACTAGCGGCTCCTACGAGCAGTACTTC.

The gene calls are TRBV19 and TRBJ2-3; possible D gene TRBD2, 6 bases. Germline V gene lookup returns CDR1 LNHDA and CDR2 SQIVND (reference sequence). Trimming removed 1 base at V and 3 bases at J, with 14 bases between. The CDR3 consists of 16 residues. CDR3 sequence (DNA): TGTGCCAGTAGTATAGCGGCTAGCGCAAGGACAGATACGCAGTATTTT. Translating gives CASSIAASARTDTQYF.

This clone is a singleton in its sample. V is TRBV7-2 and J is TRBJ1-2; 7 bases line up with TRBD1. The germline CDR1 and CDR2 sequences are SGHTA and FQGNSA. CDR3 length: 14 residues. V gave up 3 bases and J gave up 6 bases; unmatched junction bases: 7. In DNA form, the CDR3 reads TGTGCCAGCAGCTTTGTGGAGGGGGCAGATGGCTACACCTTC. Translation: CASSFVEGADGYTF.

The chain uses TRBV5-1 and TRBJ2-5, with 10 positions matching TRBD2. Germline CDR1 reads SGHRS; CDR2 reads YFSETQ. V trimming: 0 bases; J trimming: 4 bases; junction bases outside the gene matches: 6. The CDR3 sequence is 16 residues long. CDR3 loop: CASSLAGLAGAETQYF. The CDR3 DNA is TGCGCCAGCAGCTTGGCCGGGCTAGCGGGAGCAGAGACCCAGTACTTC.

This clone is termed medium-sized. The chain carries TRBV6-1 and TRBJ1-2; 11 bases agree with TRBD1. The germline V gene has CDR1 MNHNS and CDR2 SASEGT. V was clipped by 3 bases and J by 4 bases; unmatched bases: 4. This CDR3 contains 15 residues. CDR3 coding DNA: TGTGCCAGCAGTGAGAGGACAGGGGGCACCTATGGCTACACCTTC. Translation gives CASSERTGGTYGYTF.